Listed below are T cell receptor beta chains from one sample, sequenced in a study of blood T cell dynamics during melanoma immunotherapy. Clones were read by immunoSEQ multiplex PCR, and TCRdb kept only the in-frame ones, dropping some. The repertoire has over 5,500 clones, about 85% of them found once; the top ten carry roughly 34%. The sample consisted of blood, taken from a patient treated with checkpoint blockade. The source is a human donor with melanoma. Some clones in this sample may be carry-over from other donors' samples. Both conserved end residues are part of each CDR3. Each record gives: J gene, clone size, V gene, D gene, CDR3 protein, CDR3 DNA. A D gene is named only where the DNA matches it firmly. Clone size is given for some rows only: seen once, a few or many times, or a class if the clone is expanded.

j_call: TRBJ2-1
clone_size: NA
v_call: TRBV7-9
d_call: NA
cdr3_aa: CASSLMSGQINEQFF
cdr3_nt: TGTGCCAGCAGCTTGATGAGCGGCCAAATAAATGAGCAGTTCTTC

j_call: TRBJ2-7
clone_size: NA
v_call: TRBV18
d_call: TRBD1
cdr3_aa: CASSTGQAGDEQYF
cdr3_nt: TGTGCCAGCTCAACCGGACAGGCTGGGGACGAGCAGTACTTC

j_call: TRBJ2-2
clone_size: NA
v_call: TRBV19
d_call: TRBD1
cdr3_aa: CASSSTGGHTPLRWELFF
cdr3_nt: TGTGCCAGTAGTAGTACAGGGGGCCACACACCACTCCGGTGGGAGCTGTTTTTT

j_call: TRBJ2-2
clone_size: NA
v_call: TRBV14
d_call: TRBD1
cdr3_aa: CASSYTLQGAIGELFF
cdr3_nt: TGTGCCAGCAGCTACACCCTACAGGGGGCGATCGGGGAGCTGTTTTTT

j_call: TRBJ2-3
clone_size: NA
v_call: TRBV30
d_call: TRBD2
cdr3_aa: CAWNLAATDTQYF
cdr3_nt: TGTGCCTGGAATCTAGCGGCGACAGATACGCAGTATTTT

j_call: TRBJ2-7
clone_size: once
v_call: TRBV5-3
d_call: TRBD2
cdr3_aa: CASSLEREYEQYF
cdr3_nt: TGTGCCAGCAGCTTAGAGCGGGAATACGAGCAGTACTTC

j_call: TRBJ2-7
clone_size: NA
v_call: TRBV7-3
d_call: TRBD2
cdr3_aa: CASSLVGSGEAEQYF
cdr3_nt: TGTGCCAGCAGCTTAGTAGGCAGCGGGGAGGCCGAGCAGTACTTC

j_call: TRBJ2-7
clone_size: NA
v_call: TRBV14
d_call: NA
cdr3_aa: CASSLPGTRYEQYF
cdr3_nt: TGTGCCAGCAGCCTCCCCGGGACTCGCTACGAGCAGTACTTC

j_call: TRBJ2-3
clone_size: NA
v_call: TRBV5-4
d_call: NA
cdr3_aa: CASSLDPGADTQYF
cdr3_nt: TGTGCCAGCAGCTTGGATCCGGGAGCAGATACGCAGTATTTT

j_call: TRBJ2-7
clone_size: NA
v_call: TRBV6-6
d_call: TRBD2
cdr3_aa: CASSSLAGGVDEQYF
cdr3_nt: TGTGCCAGCAGTTCCCTAGCGGGAGGAGTCGACGAGCAGTACTTC

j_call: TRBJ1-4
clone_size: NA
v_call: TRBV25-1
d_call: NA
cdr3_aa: CASSGFGNEKLFF
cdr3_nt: TGTGCCAGCAGTGGTTTTGGTAATGAAAAACTGTTTTTT

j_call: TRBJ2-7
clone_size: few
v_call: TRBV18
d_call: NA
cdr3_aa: CASSPQLPQGGYYEQYF
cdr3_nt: TGTGCCAGCTCCCCCCAGTTGCCACAGGGAGGATACTACGAGCAGTACTTC

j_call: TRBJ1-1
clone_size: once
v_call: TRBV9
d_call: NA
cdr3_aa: CASSVGQLNTEAFF
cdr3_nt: TGTGCCAGCAGCGTAGGGCAGTTGAACACTGAAGCTTTCTTT

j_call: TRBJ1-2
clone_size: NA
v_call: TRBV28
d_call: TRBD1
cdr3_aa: CASSLGGQRQSTF
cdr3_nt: TGTGCCAGCAGTTTAGGGGGACAGCGCCAATCCACCTTC

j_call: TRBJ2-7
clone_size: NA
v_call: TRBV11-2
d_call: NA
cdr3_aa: CASRGNTTYEQYF
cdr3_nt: TGTGCCAGCAGGGGGAACACAACCTACGAGCAGTACTTC

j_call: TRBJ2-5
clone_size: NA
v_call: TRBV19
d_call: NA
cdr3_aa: CASRGNGETQYF
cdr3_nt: TGTGCCAGTCGAGGTAATGGAGAGACCCAGTACTTC

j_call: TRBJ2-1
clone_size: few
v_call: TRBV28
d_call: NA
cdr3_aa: CASSSGGGPYNEQFF
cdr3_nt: TGTGCCAGCAGTTCAGGGGGGGGACCCTACAATGAGCAGTTCTTC

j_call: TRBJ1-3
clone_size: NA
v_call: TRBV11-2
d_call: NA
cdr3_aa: CASSSGNTIYF
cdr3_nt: TGTGCCAGCAGCTCCGGAAACACCATATATTTT

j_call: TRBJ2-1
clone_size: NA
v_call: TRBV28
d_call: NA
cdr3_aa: CASKGQSNNEQFF
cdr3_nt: TGTGCCAGCAAAGGCCAGTCCAACAATGAGCAGTTCTTC

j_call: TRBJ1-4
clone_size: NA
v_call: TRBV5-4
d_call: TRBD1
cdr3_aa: CASSNGQETANEKLFF
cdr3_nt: TGTGCCAGCAGCAACGGACAGGAGACCGCTAATGAAAAACTGTTTTTT

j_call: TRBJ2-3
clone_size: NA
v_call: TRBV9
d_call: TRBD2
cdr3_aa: CASSVVGAGGTDTQYF
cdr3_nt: TGTGCCAGCAGCGTAGTAGGAGCGGGGGGCACAGATACGCAGTATTTT

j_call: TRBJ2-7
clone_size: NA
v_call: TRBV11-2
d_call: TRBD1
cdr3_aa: CASSLDRGSYEQYF
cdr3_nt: TGTGCCAGCAGCTTGGACAGGGGATCCTACGAGCAGTACTTC

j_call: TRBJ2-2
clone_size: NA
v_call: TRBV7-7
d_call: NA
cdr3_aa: CASSLGGRDGELFF
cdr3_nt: TGTGCTAGCAGCTTAGGCGGTAGAGACGGGGAGCTGTTTTTT

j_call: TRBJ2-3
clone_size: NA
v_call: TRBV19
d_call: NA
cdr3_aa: CAASSVHTDTQYF
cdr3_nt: TGTGCCGCGTCTTCTGTTCACACAGATACGCAGTATTTT

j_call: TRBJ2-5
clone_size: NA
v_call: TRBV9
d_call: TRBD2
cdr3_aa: CASSVASGGPETQYF
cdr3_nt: TGTGCCAGCAGCGTAGCCAGCGGGGGGCCAGAGACCCAGTACTTC

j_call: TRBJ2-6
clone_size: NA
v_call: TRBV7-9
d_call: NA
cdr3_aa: CASSPHDRSYAGANVLTF
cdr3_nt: TGTGCCAGCAGCCCCCACGACAGGAGCTATGCTGGGGCCAACGTCCTGACTTTC

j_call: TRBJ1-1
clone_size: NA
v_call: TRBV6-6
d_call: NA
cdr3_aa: CASSRNTNTEAFF
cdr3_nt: TGTGCCAGCAGCCGTAATACGAACACTGAAGCTTTCTTT

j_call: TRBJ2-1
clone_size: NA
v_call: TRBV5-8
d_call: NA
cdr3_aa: CASSFRRGTYGEQFF
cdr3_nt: TGTGCCAGCAGCTTTAGGAGGGGGACGTACGGTGAGCAGTTCTTC

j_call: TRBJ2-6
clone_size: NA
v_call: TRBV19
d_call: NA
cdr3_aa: CATHGQGGYGANVLTF
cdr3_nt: TGTGCCACCCACGGACAGGGAGGGTACGGGGCCAACGTCCTGACTTTC

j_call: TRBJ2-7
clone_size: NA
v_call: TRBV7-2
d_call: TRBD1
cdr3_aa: CASSWATGNKQYF
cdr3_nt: TGTGCCAGCAGCTGGGCGACAGGGAATAAGCAGTACTTC

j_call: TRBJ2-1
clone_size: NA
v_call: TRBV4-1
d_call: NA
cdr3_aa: CASSQEATYLNEQFF
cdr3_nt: TGCGCCAGCAGCCAAGAGGCGACGTACCTCAATGAGCAGTTCTTC

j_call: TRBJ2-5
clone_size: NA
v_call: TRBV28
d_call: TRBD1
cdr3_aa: CASSVTGALGETQYF
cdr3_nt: TGTGCCAGCAGTGTGACAGGGGCACTGGGGGAGACCCAGTACTTC

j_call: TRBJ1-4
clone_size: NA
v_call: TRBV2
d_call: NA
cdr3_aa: CASSPEGVTWGLSEKLFF
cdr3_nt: TGTGCCAGCAGCCCCGAGGGCGTCACATGGGGTCTGAGTGAAAAACTGTTTTTT

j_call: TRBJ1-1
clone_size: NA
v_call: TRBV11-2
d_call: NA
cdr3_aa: CASRGGGEAFF
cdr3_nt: TGTGCCAGCAGGGGTGGGGGAGAAGCTTTCTTT

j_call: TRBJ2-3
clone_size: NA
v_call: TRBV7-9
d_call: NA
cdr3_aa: CASRPFGGITDTQYF
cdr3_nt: TGTGCCAGCAGGCCTTTCGGGGGAATCACAGATACGCAGTATTTT

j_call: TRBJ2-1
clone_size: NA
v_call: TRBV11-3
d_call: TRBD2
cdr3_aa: CASSLRREASYNEQFF
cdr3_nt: TGTGCCAGCAGCTTACGCCGGGAGGCGTCCTACAATGAGCAGTTCTTC

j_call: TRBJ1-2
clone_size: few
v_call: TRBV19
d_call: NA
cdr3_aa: CASSAREGDYGYTF
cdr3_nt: TGTGCCAGTAGTGCCCGGGAGGGGGACTATGGCTACACCTTC

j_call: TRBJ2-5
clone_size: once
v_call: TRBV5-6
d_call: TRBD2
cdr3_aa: CASSLARLAGGHQETQYF
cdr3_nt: TGTGCCAGCAGCTTGGCACGACTAGCGGGAGGGCATCAAGAGACCCAGTACTTC

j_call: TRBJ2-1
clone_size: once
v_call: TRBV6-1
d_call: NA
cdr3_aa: CASGLTYNEQFF
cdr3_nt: TGTGCCAGCGGGCTGACATACAATGAGCAGTTCTTC

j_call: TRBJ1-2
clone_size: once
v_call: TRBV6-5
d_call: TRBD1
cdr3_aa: CASLRDRDVGGYTF
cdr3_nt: TGTGCCAGCCTACGTGACAGGGATGTAGGGGGCTACACCTTC

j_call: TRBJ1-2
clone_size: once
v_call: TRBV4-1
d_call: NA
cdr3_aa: CASSQDRGRGRYGYTF
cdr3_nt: TGCGCCAGCAGCCAAGATCGGGGCAGGGGTCGCTATGGCTACACCTTC